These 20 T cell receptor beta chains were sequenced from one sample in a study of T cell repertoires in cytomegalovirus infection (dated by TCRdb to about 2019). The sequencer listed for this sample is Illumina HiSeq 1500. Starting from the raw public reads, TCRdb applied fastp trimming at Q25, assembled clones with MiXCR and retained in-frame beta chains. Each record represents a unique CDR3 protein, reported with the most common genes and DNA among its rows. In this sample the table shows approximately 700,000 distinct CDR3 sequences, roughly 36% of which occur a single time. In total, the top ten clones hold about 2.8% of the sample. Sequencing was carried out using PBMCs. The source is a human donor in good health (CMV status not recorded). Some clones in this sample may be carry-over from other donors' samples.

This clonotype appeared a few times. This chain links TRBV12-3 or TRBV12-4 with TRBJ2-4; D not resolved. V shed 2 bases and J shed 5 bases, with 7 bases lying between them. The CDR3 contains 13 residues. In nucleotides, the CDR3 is TGTGCCAGCAGTTTACATATGGAAAACATTCAGTACTTC. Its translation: CASSLHMENIQYF.

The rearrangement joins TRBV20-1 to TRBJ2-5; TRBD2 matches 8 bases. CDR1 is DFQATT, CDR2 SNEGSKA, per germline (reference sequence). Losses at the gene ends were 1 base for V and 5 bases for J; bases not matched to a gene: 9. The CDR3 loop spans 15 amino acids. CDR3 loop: CSARVERGRGETQYF. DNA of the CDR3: TGCAGTGCTAGAGTGGAGCGGGGGAGGGGGGAGACCCAGTACTTC.

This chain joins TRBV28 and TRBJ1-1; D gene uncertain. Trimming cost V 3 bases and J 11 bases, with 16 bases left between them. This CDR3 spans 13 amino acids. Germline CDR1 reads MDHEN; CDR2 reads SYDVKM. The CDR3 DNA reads TGTGCCAGCAGTTTCGGACCGAACACTTACGCTTTCTTT. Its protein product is CASSFGPNTYAFF. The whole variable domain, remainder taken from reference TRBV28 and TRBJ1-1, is DVKVTQSSRYLVKRTGEKVFLECVQDMDHENMFWYRQDPGLGLRLIYFSYDVKMKEKGDIPEGYSVSREKKERFSLILESASTNQTSMYLCASSFGPNTYAFFGQGTRLTVV.

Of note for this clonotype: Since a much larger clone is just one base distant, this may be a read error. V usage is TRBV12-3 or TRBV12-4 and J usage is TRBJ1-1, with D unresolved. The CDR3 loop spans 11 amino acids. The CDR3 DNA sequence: TGTACCAGCAGTTTTCGGACTGAAGCTTTCTTT. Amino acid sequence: CTSSFRTEAFF.

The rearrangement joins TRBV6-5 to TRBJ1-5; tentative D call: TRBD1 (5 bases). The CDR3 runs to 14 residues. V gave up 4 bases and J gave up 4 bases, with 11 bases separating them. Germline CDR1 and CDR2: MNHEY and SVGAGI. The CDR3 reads CASSLTRENQPQHF. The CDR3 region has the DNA TGTGCCAGCAGTTTGACCAGGGAGAATCAGCCCCAGCATTTT.

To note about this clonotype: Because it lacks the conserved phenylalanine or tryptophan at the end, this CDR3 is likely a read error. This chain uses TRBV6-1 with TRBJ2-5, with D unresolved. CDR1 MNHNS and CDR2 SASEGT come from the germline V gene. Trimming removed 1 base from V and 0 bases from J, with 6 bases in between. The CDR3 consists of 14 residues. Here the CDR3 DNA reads TGTGCCAGCAGTGAAGGGGTGTACCAAGAGACCCAGTACTTA. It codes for CASSEGVYQETQYL.

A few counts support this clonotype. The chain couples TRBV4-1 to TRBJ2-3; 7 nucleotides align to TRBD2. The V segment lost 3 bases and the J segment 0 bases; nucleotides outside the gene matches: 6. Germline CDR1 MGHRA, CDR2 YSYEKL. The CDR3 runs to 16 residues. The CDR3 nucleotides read TGCGCCAGCAGCCACATTCTAGCGGATAGCACAGATACGCAGTATTTT. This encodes CASSHILADSTDTQYF.

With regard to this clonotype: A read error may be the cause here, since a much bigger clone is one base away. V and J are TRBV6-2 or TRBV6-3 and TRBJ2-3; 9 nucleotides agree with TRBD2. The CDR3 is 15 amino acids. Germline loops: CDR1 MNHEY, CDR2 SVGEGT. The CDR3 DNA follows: TGTGCCAGCAGCCTTAGCGGGAGAGAAACAGATACGAAGTATTTT. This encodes CASSLSGRETDTKYF.

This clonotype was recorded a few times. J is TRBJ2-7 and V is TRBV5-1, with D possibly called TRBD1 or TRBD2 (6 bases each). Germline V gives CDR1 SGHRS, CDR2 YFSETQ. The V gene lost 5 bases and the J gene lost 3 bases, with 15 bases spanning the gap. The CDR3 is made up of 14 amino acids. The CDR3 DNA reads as TGCGCCAGCAGTTTTCGGAGGGGGGACTACGAGCAGTACTTC. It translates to CASSFRRGDYEQYF.

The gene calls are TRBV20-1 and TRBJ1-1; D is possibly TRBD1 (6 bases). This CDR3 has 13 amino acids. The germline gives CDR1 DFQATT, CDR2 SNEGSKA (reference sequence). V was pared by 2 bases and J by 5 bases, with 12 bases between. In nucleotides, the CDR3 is TGCAGTGCTAGACAGACCAGGGGTACTGAAGCTTTCTTT. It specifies CSARQTRGTEAFF.

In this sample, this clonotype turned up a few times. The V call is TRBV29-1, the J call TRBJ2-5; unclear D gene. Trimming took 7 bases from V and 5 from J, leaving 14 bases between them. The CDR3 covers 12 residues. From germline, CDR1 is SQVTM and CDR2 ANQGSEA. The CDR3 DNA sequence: TGCAGCGCTGGAAGTGGTCAGGAGACCCAGTACTTC. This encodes CSAGSGQETQYF.

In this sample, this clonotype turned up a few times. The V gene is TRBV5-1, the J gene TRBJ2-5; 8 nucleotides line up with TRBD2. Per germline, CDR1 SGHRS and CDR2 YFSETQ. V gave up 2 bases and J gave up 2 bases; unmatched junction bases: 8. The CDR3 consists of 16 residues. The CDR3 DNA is TGCGCCAGCAGCTTTGGCAGCGGGAGCGCTCAAGAGACCCAGTACTTC. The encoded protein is CASSFGSGSAQETQYF. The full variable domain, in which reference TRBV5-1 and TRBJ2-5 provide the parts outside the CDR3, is KAGVTQTPRYLIKTRGQQVTLSCSPISGHRSVSWYQQTPGQGLQFLFEYFSETQRNKGNFPGRFSGRQFSNSRSEMNVSTLELGDSALYLCASSFGSGSAQETQYFGPGTRLLVL.

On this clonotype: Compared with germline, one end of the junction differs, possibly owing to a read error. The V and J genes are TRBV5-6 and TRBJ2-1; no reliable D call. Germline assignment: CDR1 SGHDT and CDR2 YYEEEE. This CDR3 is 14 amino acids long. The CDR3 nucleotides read TGTGCCAGCAGCTTGACCAATCAGTACAATAAGCAGTTCTTC. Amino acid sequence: CASSLTNQYNKQFF. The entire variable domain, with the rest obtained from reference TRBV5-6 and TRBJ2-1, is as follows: DAGVTQSPTHLIKTRGQQVTLRCSPKSGHDTVSWYQQALGQGPQFIFQYYEEEERQRGNFPDRFSGHQFPNYSSELNVNALLLGDSALYLCASSLTNQYNKQFFGPGTRLTVL.

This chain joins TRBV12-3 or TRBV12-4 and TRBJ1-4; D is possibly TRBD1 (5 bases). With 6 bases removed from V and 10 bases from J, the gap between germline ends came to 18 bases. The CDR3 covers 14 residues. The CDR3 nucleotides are TGTGCCAGCAGCCCCAGTGGGGGGTTAGCAAAACTGTTTTTT. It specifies CASSPSGGLAKLFF.

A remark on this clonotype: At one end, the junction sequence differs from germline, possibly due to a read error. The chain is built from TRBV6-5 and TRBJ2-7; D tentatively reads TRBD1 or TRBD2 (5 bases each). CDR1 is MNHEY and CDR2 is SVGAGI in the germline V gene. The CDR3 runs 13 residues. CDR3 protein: CSSAGRETGEQYF. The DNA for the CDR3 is TGTTCCAGCGCGGGCAGGGAAACGGGCGAGCAGTACTTC.

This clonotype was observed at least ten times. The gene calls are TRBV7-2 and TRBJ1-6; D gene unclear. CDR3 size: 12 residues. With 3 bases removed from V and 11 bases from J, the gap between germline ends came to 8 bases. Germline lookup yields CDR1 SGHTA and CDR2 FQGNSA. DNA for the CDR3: TGTGCCAGCAGCTTCCAGGAGACACCCCTCCACTTT. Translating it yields CASSFQETPLHF.

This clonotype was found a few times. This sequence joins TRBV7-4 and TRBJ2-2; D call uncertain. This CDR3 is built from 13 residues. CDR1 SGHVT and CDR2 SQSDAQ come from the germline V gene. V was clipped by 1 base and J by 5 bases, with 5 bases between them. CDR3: CASSLDHTGELFF. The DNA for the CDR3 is TGTGCCAGCAGCTTAGATCATACCGGGGAGCTGTTTTTT.

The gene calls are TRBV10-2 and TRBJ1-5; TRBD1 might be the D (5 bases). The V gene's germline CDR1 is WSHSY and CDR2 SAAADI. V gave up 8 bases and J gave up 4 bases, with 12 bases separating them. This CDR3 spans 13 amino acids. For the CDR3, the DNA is TGCGCCAGCGGGGGGACCCTTAATCAGCCCCAGCATTTT. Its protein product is CASGGTLNQPQHF.

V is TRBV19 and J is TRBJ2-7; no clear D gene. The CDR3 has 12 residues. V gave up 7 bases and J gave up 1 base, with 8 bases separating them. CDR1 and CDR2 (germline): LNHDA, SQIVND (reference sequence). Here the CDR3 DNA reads TGTGCCAGTAAGATGAGTTCCTACGAGCAGTACTTC. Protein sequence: CASKMSSYEQYF.

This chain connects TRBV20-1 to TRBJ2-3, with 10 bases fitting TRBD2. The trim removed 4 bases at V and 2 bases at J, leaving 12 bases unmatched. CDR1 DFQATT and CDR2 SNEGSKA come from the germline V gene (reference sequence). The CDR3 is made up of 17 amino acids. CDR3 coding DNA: TGCAGTGCTAACCTAATTTGGCTAGCGGGGGCCACAGATACGCAGTATTTT. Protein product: CSANLIWLAGATDTQYF.